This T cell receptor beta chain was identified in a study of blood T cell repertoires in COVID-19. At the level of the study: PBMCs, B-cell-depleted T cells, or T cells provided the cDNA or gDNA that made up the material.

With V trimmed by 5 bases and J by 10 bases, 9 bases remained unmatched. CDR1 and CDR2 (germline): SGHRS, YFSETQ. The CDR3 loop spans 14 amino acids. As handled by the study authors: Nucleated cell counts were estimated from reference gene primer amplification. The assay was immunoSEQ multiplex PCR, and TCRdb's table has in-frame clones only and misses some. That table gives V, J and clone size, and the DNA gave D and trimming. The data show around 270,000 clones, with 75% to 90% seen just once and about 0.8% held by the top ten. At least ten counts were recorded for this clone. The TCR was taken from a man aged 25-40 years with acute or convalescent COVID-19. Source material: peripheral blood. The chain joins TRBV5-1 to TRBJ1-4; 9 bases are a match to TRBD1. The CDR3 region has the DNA TGCGCCAGCAGGTCCGGGACAGGGTTGGGAAAACTGTTTTTT. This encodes CASRSGTGLGKLFF.